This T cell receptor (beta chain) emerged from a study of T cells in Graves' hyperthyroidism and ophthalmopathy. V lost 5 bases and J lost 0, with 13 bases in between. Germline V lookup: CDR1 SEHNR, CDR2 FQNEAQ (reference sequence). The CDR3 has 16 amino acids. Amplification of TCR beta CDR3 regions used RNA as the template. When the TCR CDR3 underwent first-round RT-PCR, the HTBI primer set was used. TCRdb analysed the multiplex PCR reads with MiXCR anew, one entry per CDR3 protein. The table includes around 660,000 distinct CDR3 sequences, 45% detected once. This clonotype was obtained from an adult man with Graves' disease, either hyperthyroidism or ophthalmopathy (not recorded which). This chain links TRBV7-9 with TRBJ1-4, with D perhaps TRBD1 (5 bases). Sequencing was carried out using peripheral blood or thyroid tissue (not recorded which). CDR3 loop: CASSNKRGATNEKLFF. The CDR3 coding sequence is TGTGCCAGCAGCAACAAGAGGGGAGCAACTAATGAAAAACTGTTTTTT. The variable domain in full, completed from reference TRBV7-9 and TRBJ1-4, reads DTGVSQNPRHKITKRGQNVTFRCDPISEHNRLYWYRQTLGQGPEFLTYFQNEAQLEKSRLLSDRFSAERPKGSFSTLEIQRTEQGDSAMYLCASSNKRGATNEKLFFGSGTQLSVL.